The 28 T cell receptor beta chains below were found in one sample sequenced in a study of blood T cell repertoires in COVID-19 (dated by TCRdb to 2018 to 2020). The method was the immunoSEQ multiplex PCR assay. The source is immuneACCESS, and TCRdb retained only in-frame sequences with V and J called. Part of the clones is not carried over; for the studies checked, unresolved V genes explain less than half of this, and the remainder is unexplained. Across this sample there are about 36,000 clones, with about 85% seen only once. The top ten constitute approximately 14% of the sample. The sequenced material came from peripheral blood. The receptors were sampled from a human donor in a cohort sampled during active COVID-19.

The V call is TRBV7-8, the J call TRBJ2-3, with TRBD2 identical over 7 bases. V lost 2 bases and J lost 7; bases outside the gene matches: 15. There are 17 residues in the CDR3. Germline V gives CDR1 SGHVS, CDR2 FQNEAQ. The CDR3 here is CASSLSGTAGGGYTQYF. In DNA form, the CDR3 reads TGTGCCAGCAGCTTATCAGGAACGGCGGGCGGGGGTTATACGCAGTATTTT.

This chain uses TRBV11-3 with TRBJ2-7; maybe TRBD1 (5 bases). The germline V gene has CDR1 SGHNT and CDR2 YENEEA. The CDR3 contains 12 residues. Trimming pared 5 bases from V and 7 bases from J, leaving 12 bases between. CDR3 protein: CASSRTPQEQYF. The CDR3 DNA sequence: TGTGCCAGCAGCAGGACACCCCAAGAGCAGTACTTC.

The V gene is TRBV6-5, the J gene TRBJ1-1, with no clear D. Trimming took 0 bases from V and 5 from J, leaving 10 bases between them. The germline gives CDR1 MNHEY, CDR2 SVGAGI. The CDR3 length is 14 residues. The CDR3 coding sequence is TGTGCCAGCAGTTACTCAGGGCCGGGGACTGAAGCTTTCTTT. This encodes CASSYSGPGTEAFF.

The genes are TRBV2 and TRBJ1-1; 7 nucleotides line up with TRBD1. With 7 bases clipped from V and 0 bases from J, the junction kept 8 bases outside the gene matches. This CDR3 has 15 amino acids. CDR1 is SNHLY and CDR2 is FYNNEI in the germline V gene. This CDR3 is CASNRGPGMNTEAFF. Here the CDR3 DNA reads TGTGCCAGCAATAGGGGGCCGGGGATGAACACTGAAGCTTTCTTT.

The V and J genes are TRBV6-6 and TRBJ1-1, with D possibly TRBD1 on 6 matching bases. Germline V CDR1 and CDR2: MNHNY, SVGAGI (reference sequence). The CDR3 extends over 16 amino acids. Trimming took 6 bases from V and 2 from J, leaving 19 bases between them. This CDR3 is CASSPSQGRGNTEAFF. As DNA, the CDR3 is TGTGCCAGCAGCCCTTCCCAGGGGAGGGGAAACACTGAAGCTTTCTTT.

The gene calls are TRBV5-6 and TRBJ2-5, with 8 bases lining up with TRBD2. The CDR3 covers 14 residues. With 7 bases clipped from V and 2 bases from J, the junction kept 7 bases outside the gene matches. CDR1 and CDR2 from the germline V gene are SGHDT and YYEEEE. CDR3 coding DNA: TGTGCCAGCCTCGGGGCGGGGGGACAAGAGACCCAGTACTTC. This gives the protein CASLGAGGQETQYF.

This chain connects TRBV2 to TRBJ1-3, with TRBD1 matching 7 bases. The V gene's germline CDR1 is SNHLY and CDR2 FYNNEI. The CDR3 loop spans 15 amino acids. Trimming at V came to 6 bases and at J to 3 bases, leaving 8 bases not matched to a gene. For the CDR3, the DNA is TGTGCCAGCAGGGGACAGACAGGCTTTGGAAACACCATATATTTT. Protein sequence: CASRGQTGFGNTIYF.

The V and J genes are TRBV9 and TRBJ1-1; 10 nucleotides line up with TRBD1. V lost 3 bases, J lost 3 bases, and 2 bases stayed unmatched. Germline V CDR1 and CDR2: SGDLS, YYNGEE. The CDR3 extends over 14 amino acids. The CDR3 coding sequence is TGTGCCAGCAGCGGGGGGACAGGGGACACTGAAGCTTTCTTT. It translates to CASSGGTGDTEAFF.

This clone came up a few times. The chain has TRBV7-3 and TRBJ2-2, with D possibly matching TRBD1 (5 bases). Germline V lookup: CDR1 SGHTA, CDR2 FQGTGA. V lost 3 bases and J lost 4, with 9 bases in between. The CDR3 sequence is 14 residues long. CDR3 loop: CASSLVGPTGELFF. The CDR3, as DNA: TGTGCCAGCAGCTTGGTGGGGCCCACCGGGGAGCTGTTTTTT.

This chain joins TRBV5-1 and TRBJ2-5; D may be TRBD1 (6 bases). V lost 4 bases and J 2 bases, leaving 12 bases between the germline ends. Per the germline V gene, CDR1 is SGHRS and CDR2 is YFSETQ. The CDR3 is made up of 14 amino acids. CDR3 in amino acids: CASSLDRLQETQYF. CDR3 DNA sequence: TGCGCCAGCAGCCTAGACAGGCTGCAAGAGACCCAGTACTTC.

The rearrangement joins TRBV28 to TRBJ2-5; D is undetermined. With 2 bases removed from V and 5 bases from J, the gap between germline ends came to 6 bases. The CDR3 is 12 residues long. Germline V gene sequence: CDR1 MDHEN, CDR2 SYDVKM. The CDR3 sequence is CASSLKRETQYF. CDR3 sequence (DNA): TGTGCCAGCAGTTTAAAGCGTGAGACCCAGTACTTC.

The V and J genes are TRBV11-3 and TRBJ2-3; D gene ambiguous. V lost 0 bases to trimming and J lost 0 bases, with 4 bases between them. In germline, CDR1 is SGHNT, CDR2 YENEEA. The CDR3 totals 14 residues. The CDR3 DNA reads as TGTGCCAGCAGCTTAGACGGGAGCACAGATACGCAGTATTTT. Amino acids: CASSLDGSTDTQYF.

The gene calls are TRBV3-1 (or the pseudogene TRBV3-2) and TRBJ1-2, with D tentatively TRBD1 (5 bases). Trimming stripped 5 bases from V and 4 bases from J, with 20 bases between. There are 16 residues in the CDR3. Per germline, CDR1 LGHDT and CDR2 YNNKEL (reference sequence). The CDR3 is CASSFTAGSPLYGYTF. In DNA, the CDR3 is TGTGCCAGCAGCTTCACTGCAGGGTCCCCGCTCTATGGCTACACCTTC.

This rearrangement joins TRBV9 to TRBJ2-7, with 9 bases fitting TRBD1. This CDR3 contains 14 residues. CDR1 and CDR2 (germline): SGDLS, YYNGEE. J was trimmed by 2 bases and V by 4 bases; bases with no gene match: 4. The CDR3 nucleotides read TGTGCCAGCAGCACAACAGGGGGCACCTACGAGCAGTACTTC. Amino acids: CASSTTGGTYEQYF.

There are a few counts of this clone. The rearrangement uses TRBV4-2 and TRBJ2-5; D may be TRBD1 (8 bases). V gave up 4 bases and J gave up 5 bases, with 17 bases separating them. The CDR3 runs to 15 residues. Germline V lookup: CDR1 LGHNA, CDR2 YNFKEQ. The CDR3 region is CASSRTQGEGETQYF. CDR3 nucleotides: TGTGCCAGCAGCCGCACACAGGGGGAGGGGGAGACCCAGTACTTC.

This clone came up once. The rearrangement uses TRBV24-1 and TRBJ1-5; 9 bases agree with TRBD1. The V gene end was trimmed by 5 bases and the J gene end by 2 bases; junction bases not matched to a gene: 0. CDR3 length: 14 residues. Germline CDR1 and CDR2: KGHDR and SFDVKD. The CDR3 DNA follows: TGTGCCACCAGTGGGGACAGGGGCAATCAGCCCCAGCATTTT. Amino acids: CATSGDRGNQPQHF.

V is TRBV6-6 and J is TRBJ2-7; 9 bases map to TRBD1. CDR1 is MNHNY, CDR2 SVGAGI, per germline (reference sequence). CDR3 length equals 14 residues. V lost 0 bases, J lost 3 bases, and 0 bases stayed unmatched. The CDR3: CASSYSGQGYEQYF. The CDR3 DNA follows: TGTGCCAGCAGTTACTCGGGACAGGGCTACGAGCAGTACTTC.

This CDR3 reads CASSKDRESSGNTIYF. CDR3 nucleotide sequence: TGTGCCAGCAGCAAGGACAGGGAGAGCTCTGGAAACACCATATATTTT. The chain couples TRBV21-1 to TRBJ1-3; the D call of TRBD1 is as the table states it, not checked on the DNA. TRBV21-1 is recorded as a pseudogene. This CDR3 is built from 16 residues.

This sequence joins TRBV30 and TRBJ1-6, with a tentative D call TRBD1 (5 bases). The CDR3 extends over 13 amino acids. Germline lookup yields CDR1 GTSNPN and CDR2 SVGIG (reference sequence). Deletions cut 5 bases from V and 7 bases from J, with 12 bases between. Here the CDR3 reads CAWAGEGNSPLHF. The CDR3 DNA follows: TGTGCCTGGGCTGGGGAGGGGAATTCACCCCTCCACTTT.

The CDR3 protein is CASSGRFGYGYTF. The CDR3, as DNA: TGTGCCAGCAGTGGGAGGTTCGGTTATGGCTACACCTTC. The chain has TRBV27 and TRBJ1-2; the D is unclear. Trimming left V 5 bases short and J 5 bases short, with 12 bases between. Germline V lookup: CDR1 MNHEY, CDR2 SMNVEV (reference sequence). The CDR3 covers 13 residues.

The V gene is TRBV5-1, the J gene TRBJ2-3; D is ambiguous. V was clipped by 4 bases and J by 2 bases, with 17 bases between them. The V gene's germline CDR1 is SGHRS and CDR2 YFSETQ. The CDR3 spans 16 residues. The CDR3 spells CASSPGFDQYTDTQYF. CDR3 nucleotide sequence: TGCGCCAGCAGCCCGGGTTTTGATCAATACACAGATACGCAGTATTTT. The variable domain in full, completed from reference TRBV5-1 and TRBJ2-3, reads KAGVTQTPRYLIKTRGQQVTLSCSPISGHRSVSWYQQTPGQGLQFLFEYFSETQRNKGNFPGRFSGRQFSNSRSEMNVSTLELGDSALYLCASSPGFDQYTDTQYFGPGTRLTVL.

This chain connects TRBV13 to TRBJ2-3, with a tentative D call TRBD2 (5 bases). V was clipped by 1 base and J by 2 bases, with 16 bases between them. The CDR3 covers 17 residues. The germline V gene encodes CDR1 PRHDT and CDR2 FYEKMQ (reference sequence). The CDR3 coding sequence is TGTGCCAGCAGCTTAGTGTCAGACTACACAAACACAGATACGCAGTATTTT. This translates into CASSLVSDYTNTDTQYF. Full variable domain (missing parts from reference TRBV13 and TRBJ2-3): AAGVIQSPRHLIKEKRETATLKCYPIPRHDTVYWYQQGPGQDPQFLISFYEKMQSDKGSIPDRFSAQQFSDYHSELNMSSLELGDSALYFCASSLVSDYTNTDTQYFGPGTRLTVL.

V and J are TRBV2 and TRBJ1-2, with 7 bases fitting TRBD1. The CDR3 is made up of 13 amino acids. Trimming at V came to 6 bases and at J to 5 bases, leaving 6 bases not matched to a gene. Germline V gene lookup returns CDR1 SNHLY and CDR2 FYNNEI. Here the CDR3 DNA reads TGTGCCAGCAGGGGTGGGACAGTATATGGCTACACCTTC. Its translation is CASRGGTVYGYTF.

In nucleotides, the CDR3 is TGTGCCAGCAGTGACTCAACTAGCGGGGGGACAGATACGCAGTATTTT. Residues: CASSDSTSGGTDTQYF. The chain uses TRBV6-4 and TRBJ2-3, with TRBD2 matching over 12 bases. The CDR3 covers 16 residues. Unmatched junction bases numbered 1, after V lost 0 bases and J lost 3 bases. Germline V CDR1 and CDR2: MRHNA, SNTAGT.

V usage is TRBV5-5 and J usage is TRBJ2-7, with 10 bases matching TRBD1. Germline V lookup: CDR1 SGHKS, CDR2 YYEKEE (reference sequence). Losses at the gene ends were 2 bases for V and 3 bases for J; bases not matched to a gene: 5. The CDR3 is 15 amino acids. Here the CDR3 DNA reads TGTGCCAGCAGCTTATCCGGGACAGGGGTCTACGAGCAGTACTTC. This encodes CASSLSGTGVYEQYF.

This chain links TRBV6-5 with TRBJ1-2, with 7 bases fitting TRBD1. The germline gives CDR1 MNHEY, CDR2 SVGAGI. CDR3 size: 14 residues. The J segment lost 0 bases and the V segment lost 6 bases, leaving 4 bases of the junction unmatched. The CDR3 region has the DNA TGTGCCAGCAGGGCCGGGACAGCTAACTATGGCTACACCTTC. Residues: CASRAGTANYGYTF.

The rearrangement joins TRBV4-1 to TRBJ1-2, with D tentatively TRBD1 (6 bases). Trimming removed 2 bases at V and 8 bases at J, with 18 bases between. Germline V gene data show CDR1 as MGHRA and CDR2 as YSYEKL. The CDR3 consists of 15 residues. The CDR3 reads CASSQTHGQSSGYTF. DNA of the CDR3: TGCGCCAGCAGCCAAACGCACGGACAGTCCAGCGGCTACACCTTC.

The chain combines TRBV19 with TRBJ1-2, with a possible D match to TRBD1 (6 bases). Trimming left V 7 bases short and J 5 bases short, with 20 bases between. This CDR3 is built from 15 residues. Germline V lookup: CDR1 LNHDA, CDR2 SQIVND (reference sequence). Here the CDR3 reads CASTPVTGQNYGYTF. The DNA for the CDR3 is TGTGCCAGTACCCCCGTCACGGGACAAAATTATGGCTACACCTTC.